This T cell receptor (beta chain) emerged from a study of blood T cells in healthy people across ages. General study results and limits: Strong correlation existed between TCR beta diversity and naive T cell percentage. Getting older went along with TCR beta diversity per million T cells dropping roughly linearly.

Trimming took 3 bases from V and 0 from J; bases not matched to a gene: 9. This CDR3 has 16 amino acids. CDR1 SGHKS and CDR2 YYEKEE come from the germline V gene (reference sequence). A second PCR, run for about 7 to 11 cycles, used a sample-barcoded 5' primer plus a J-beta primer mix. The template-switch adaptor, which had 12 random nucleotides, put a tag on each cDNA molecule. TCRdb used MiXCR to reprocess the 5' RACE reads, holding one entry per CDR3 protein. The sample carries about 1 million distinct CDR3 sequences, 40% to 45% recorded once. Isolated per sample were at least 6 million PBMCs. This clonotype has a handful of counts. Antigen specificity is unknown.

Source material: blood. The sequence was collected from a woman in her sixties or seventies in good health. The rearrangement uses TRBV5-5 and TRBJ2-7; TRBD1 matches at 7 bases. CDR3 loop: CASSWVTGQSSYEQYF. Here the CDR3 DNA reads TGTGCCAGCAGCTGGGTAACGGGACAGAGCTCCTACGAGCAGTACTTC.